These T cell receptor beta chains were read from a single sample in a study of OX40 agonist ivuxolimab in advanced cancers. Only in-frame clones appear in the TCRdb table, and some are missing; sequencing was by immunoSEQ multiplex PCR. Of fewer than 60,000 clones in the sample, more than 80% were seen once. Sequencing used CD4+ or CD8+ T cells sorted from blood, obtained in a trial of the OX40 agonist ivuxolimab. The receptors were gathered from an adult with an advanced solid tumor such as melanoma, head and neck, liver or kidney cancer. The CDR3 runs from the conserved cysteine through the conserved F or W. A D gene is named only where the DNA matches it firmly. Clone size appears in some rows only: once, few, many, or a class for an expanded clone.

v_call	clone_size	j_call	d_call	cdr3_aa	cdr3_nt
TRBV5-6	NA	TRBJ2-1	TRBD2	CASSLGLAGDNEQFF	TGTGCCAGCAGCTTGGGACTAGCGGGAGACAATGAGCAGTTCTTC
TRBV5-1	NA	TRBJ2-6	TRBD1	CASSRDSTTSGANVLTF	TGCGCCAGCAGCCGGGACAGTACAACTTCTGGGGCCAACGTCCTGACTTTC
TRBV5-1	NA	TRBJ2-2	NA	CASSLVQNTGELFF	TGCGCCAGCAGCTTGGTCCAGAACACCGGGGAGCTGTTTTTT
TRBV7-9	NA	TRBJ2-5	NA	CASSPFGGVVIETQYF	TGTGCCAGCAGCCCGTTTGGAGGGGTCGTTATCGAGACCCAGTACTTC
TRBV21-1	once	TRBJ1-6	NA	CASSKLGPDRVQSPLHF	TGTGCCAGCAGCAAGCTCGGGCCAGACAGGGTACAATCACCCCTCCACTTT
TRBV6-6	NA	TRBJ2-1	NA	CASTTRGPGYNEQFF	TGTGCCAGCACCACCCGGGGGCCTGGGTACAATGAGCAGTTCTTC
TRBV19	NA	TRBJ2-2	TRBD1	CASSGGRGLSGELFF	TGTGCCAGTAGTGGTGGCAGGGGGCTGTCTGGGGAGCTGTTTTTT
TRBV27	NA	TRBJ2-7	NA	CASSRSSDHIGEQYF	TGTGCCAGCAGTAGAAGCTCCGATCATATTGGCGAGCAGTACTTC
TRBV18	NA	TRBJ1-5	TRBD1	CASSLSGTEGNQPQHF	TGTGCCAGCTCACTCTCCGGGACAGAGGGAAATCAGCCCCAGCATTTT
TRBV9	once	TRBJ2-1	TRBD2	CASSVVPSGGPYNEQFF	TGTGCCAGCAGCGTAGTCCCAAGCGGGGGCCCCTACAATGAGCAGTTCTTC
TRBV6-5	NA	TRBJ2-7	NA	CASSYTALDSSYEQYF	TGTGCCAGCAGTTACACCGCTCTAGACAGTTCCTACGAGCAGTACTTC
TRBV7-2	once	TRBJ2-3	TRBD2	CASSLATSGGTDTQYF	TGTGCCAGCAGCTTAGCGACTAGCGGGGGCACAGATACGCAGTATTTT
TRBV11-3	NA	TRBJ2-5	TRBD2	CASSSPLAGGLETQYF	TGTGCCAGCAGCTCCCCCCTAGCGGGGGGGCTGGAGACCCAGTACTTC
TRBV9	NA	TRBJ1-1	NA	CASSVRGLMNTEAFF	TGTGCCAGCAGCGTGCGGGGCCTAATGAACACTGAAGCTTTCTTT
TRBV5-1	NA	TRBJ2-3	NA	CASSISGTDTQYF	TGCGCCAGCAGCATATCAGGGACAGATACGCAGTATTTT
TRBV6-1	NA	TRBJ1-4	NA	CASSDEGLTNEKLFF	TGTGCCAGCAGTGACGAAGGGTTGACTAATGAAAAACTGTTTTTT
TRBV5-4	NA	TRBJ2-5	NA	CASSLQRGGRGQETQYF	TGTGCCAGCAGCTTGCAAAGGGGGGGCAGGGGCCAAGAGACCCAGTACTTC
TRBV5-4	NA	TRBJ2-3	NA	CASSFTGPSTDTQYF	TGTGCCAGCAGCTTTACAGGGCCTAGCACAGATACGCAGTATTTT
TRBV6-6	once	TRBJ1-4	NA	CASSQQLGPNQKLFF	TGTGCCAGCAGTCAGCAGCTTGGTCCGAACCAGAAACTGTTTTTT
TRBV9	once	TRBJ1-2	NA	CASSVGMGLEGGYTF	TGTGCCAGCAGCGTGGGTATGGGGCTCGAGGGTGGCTACACCTTC
TRBV28	NA	TRBJ1-1	TRBD1	CASRGTGMGTEAFF	TGTGCCAGCAGGGGGACAGGAATGGGCACTGAAGCTTTCTTT
TRBV5-4	once	TRBJ2-5	NA	CASSLGGAPETQYF	TGTGCCAGCAGCTTGGGGGGGGCACCAGAGACCCAGTACTTC
TRBV7-9	NA	TRBJ2-1	TRBD1	CASSRTQGEGGEQFF	TGTGCCAGCAGCAGAACCCAGGGGGAAGGTGGTGAGCAGTTCTTC
TRBV11-2	NA	TRBJ1-1	NA	CASNLGNTEAFF	TGTGCCAGCAACTTAGGGAACACTGAAGCTTTCTTT